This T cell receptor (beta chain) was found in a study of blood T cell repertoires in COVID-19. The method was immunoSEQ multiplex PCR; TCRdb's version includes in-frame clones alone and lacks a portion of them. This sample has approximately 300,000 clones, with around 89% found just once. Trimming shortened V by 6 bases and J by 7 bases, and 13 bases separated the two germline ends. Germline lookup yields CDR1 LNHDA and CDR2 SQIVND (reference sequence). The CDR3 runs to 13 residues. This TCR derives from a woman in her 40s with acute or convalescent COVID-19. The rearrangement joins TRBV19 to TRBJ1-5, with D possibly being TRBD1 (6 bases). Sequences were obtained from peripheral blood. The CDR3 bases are TGTGCCAGTAGCAGGGGATTAGGGCAGCCCCAGCATTTT. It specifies CASSRGLGQPQHF.